One T cell receptor (beta chain) is described in this entry. Its antigen has not been determined. The input lacks base qualities; no much larger clone sits a single base away. These data belong to a study of Ad26.COV2.S vaccination and SARS-CoV-2 variants (dated by TCRdb to about 2021). As for the study more broadly: Vaccine-arm donors came from COV1001, a multicentre, randomized, double-blind, placebo-controlled phase I-IIa trial of Ad26.COV2.S in healthy adults. A total of 32 samples were included in the TCR-sequenced set, comprising around 19 Ad26.COV2.S vaccine recipients, 5 placebo recipients and 8 SARS-CoV-2 convalescent individuals. The specificity and breadth of SARS-CoV-2-reactive T cell receptors after Ad26.COV2.S vaccination were assessed by TCRbeta repertoire sequencing. Trial participants were randomized into five groups of five: low-dose or high-dose Ad26.COV2.S given once or twice, or placebo on both occasions. Throughout the experiments and outcome assessment, investigators stayed blinded to trial group allocation. Dosing of Ad26.COV2.S was intramuscular, at either 5x10^10 or 1x10^11 viral particles, delivered as one shot or as two shots spaced 56 days apart. Findings and caveats that apply to the study as a whole: Vaccine and placebo recipients had similar non-spike TCR breadth, a finding consistent with the vaccine containing only spike. The authors noted that the TCR breadth and depth analyses may have underestimated total T cell responses. The study lacked the statistical power to compare responses across vaccine doses or regimens. Higher spike-specific TCR breadth was observed in Ad26.COV2.S recipients than in placebo recipients (P = 0.0014). After vaccination, substantial breadth of spike-specific CD8+ and CD4+ T cell responses was reported.

According to the study, the label for this sample's treatment or condition signals: around 19 received Ad26.COV2.S at low or high dose, single or two shots; about 5 received placebo; per-sample allocation not given. For vaccine and placebo recipients, the sequenced repertoires came from samples collected on day 63 after the first injection. Between 29 July and 7 August 2020, Cohort 1b enrolled about 27 adults aged 18-55 years at one site in Boston, USA. Ad26.COV2.S was a replication-incompetent adenovirus type 26 vector that expressed a prefusion-stabilized SARS-CoV-2 spike protein derived from the original Wuhan strain. The germline V gene encodes CDR1 MGHRA and CDR2 YSYEKL. The junction shows trimming of 1 base on V and 0 bases on J, plus 13 bases between the germline ends. The CDR3, from cysteine to phenylalanine, totals 17 residues. This entry keeps only the CDR3 DNA: 51 bases, framed from base 1.

The immunoSEQ Assay was used to sequence TCRbeta CDR3 regions. After extraction, genomic DNA underwent amplification by bias-controlled multiplex PCR, followed by high-throughput sequencing. On the authors' methods: To quantify the absolute abundance of every unique TCRbeta CDR3 region, sequences were collapsed and filtered. T cell fraction was estimated by normalization of TCRbeta template counts to usable DNA, with usable DNA being measured through amplification of reference genes present in all nucleated cells. Repertoire TCRs were annotated as SARS-CoV-2-specific when V gene, CDR3 amino acid sequence and J gene were exactly matched to a known reactive TCR set. The reference SARS-CoV-2 TCR set came from MIRA and was filtered for enrichment in COVID-19-positive ImmuneCODE repertoires, removing public or cross-reactive TCRs. Drawing on the MIRA antigens, annotated TCRs were analysed further at the level of specific ORF or position within ORF. Breadth was defined as annotated unique rearrangements over total unique productive rearrangements; depth was the summed frequency of those rearrangements. Group comparisons of TCR breadth used two-sided Wilcoxon rank-sum tests. TCRdb retrieved this table from immuneACCESS and kept in-frame rearrangements only. Not all clones are present; in checked studies, unresolved V genes account for under half, and no reason is known for the remainder. The V and J calls and clone size come from that table; D and trimming were worked out from the DNA. The sample table shows 350,000 to 400,000 clones, and around 89% are seen once. Around 1.9% of the sample comes from the top ten.

The sequence is built from TRBV4-1 and TRBJ2-1, with the D gene uncertain. Specimen: peripheral blood, collected in a trial of Ad26.COV2.S vaccine versus placebo. This receptor was identified in a person aged 18-60 years who received the Ad26.COV2.S COVID-19 vaccine or a placebo. The CDR3 loop reads CASSQGRTPSSYNEQFF. DNA sequence: TGCGCCAGCAGCCAAGGGCGGACGCCCAGCTCCTACAATGAGCAGTTCTTC.